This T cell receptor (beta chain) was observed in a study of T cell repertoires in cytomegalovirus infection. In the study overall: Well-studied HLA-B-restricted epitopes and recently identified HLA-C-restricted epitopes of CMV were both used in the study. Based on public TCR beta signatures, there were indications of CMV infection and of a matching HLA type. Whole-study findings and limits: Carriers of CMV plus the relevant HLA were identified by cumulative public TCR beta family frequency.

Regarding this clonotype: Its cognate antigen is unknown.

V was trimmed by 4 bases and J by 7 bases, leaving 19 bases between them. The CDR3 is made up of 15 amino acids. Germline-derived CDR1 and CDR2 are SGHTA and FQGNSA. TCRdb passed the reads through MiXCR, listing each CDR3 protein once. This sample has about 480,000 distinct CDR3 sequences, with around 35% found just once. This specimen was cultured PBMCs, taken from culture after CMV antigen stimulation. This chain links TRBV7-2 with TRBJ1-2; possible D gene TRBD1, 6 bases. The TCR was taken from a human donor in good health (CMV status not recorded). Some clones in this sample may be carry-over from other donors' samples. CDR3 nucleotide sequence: TGTGCCAGCAGCTCCCCCGGGGGGCAAGGCGGTGGCTACACCTTC. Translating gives CASSSPGGQGGGYTF.